This record concerns one T cell receptor beta chain sequence. Its cognate antigen is unknown. CDR3 length: 13 residues. V dropped 3 bases and J dropped 12 bases, with 18 bases sitting between them. CDR1 KGHSH and CDR2 LQKENI come from the germline V gene. Arm-PCR of CDR3 regions and iRepertoire HTBI primers were the basis on which TCR beta libraries were built. As originally analysed: Throughout the samples, researchers identified 62 TRBV and approximately 13 TRBJ segments. MiXCR was run by TCRdb on the multiplex PCR reads, yielding one entry per CDR3 protein. These V and J calls rely on TCRdb rather than the paper's analysis. This table holds 350,000 to 450,000 distinct CDR3 sequences, about 10% found once. Stated time point: newly diagnosed GD, antithyroid drugs for less than 3 months. After RNA was extracted from PBMCs, the TCR library was made from it. From an endocrinology department in Xi'an, China, came the patients.

This specimen belongs to a study of regulatory T cells in long-lasting Graves disease. Study conclusions and caveats: Repertoires from persistent disease leaned toward TRBV28, TRBJ1-2 and TRBJ2-5.

This sample was shared with a second study, whose subject was T cells in Graves' hyperthyroidism and ophthalmopathy. That publication notes: HTBI primers were the set used in a first-round RT-PCR of the TCR CDR3.

This sequence was found in a woman aged 18-29 years with Graves disease. The chain joins TRBV18 to TRBJ2-7, with D unclear. The material sequenced was peripheral blood mononuclear cells (PBMCs), taken at new diagnosis, from a patient treated with antithyroid drugs. CDR3 in DNA: TGTGCCAGCTCACCGTCACGGTCGAACCGATGGTACTTC. Protein sequence: CASSPSRSNRWYF.